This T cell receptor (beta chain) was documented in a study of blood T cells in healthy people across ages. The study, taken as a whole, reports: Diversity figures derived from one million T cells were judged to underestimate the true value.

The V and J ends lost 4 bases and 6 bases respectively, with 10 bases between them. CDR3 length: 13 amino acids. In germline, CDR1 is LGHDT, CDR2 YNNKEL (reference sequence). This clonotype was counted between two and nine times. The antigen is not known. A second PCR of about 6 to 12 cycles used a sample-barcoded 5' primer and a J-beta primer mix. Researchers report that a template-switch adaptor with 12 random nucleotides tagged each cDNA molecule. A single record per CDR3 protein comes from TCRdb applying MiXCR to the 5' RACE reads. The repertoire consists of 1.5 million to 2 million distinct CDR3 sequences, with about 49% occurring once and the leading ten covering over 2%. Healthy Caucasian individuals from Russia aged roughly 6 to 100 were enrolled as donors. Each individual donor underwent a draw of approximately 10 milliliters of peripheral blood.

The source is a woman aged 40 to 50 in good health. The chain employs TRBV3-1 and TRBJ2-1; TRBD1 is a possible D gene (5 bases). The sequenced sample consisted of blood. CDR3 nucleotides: TGTGCCAGCAGCCTAAAGGGGTCCAATGAGCAGTTCTTC. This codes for CASSLKGSNEQFF.